Each of the 8 T cell receptor beta chains below was sequenced from the same sample in a study of cytomegalovirus exposure and HLA in healthy donors. 13 Jbeta primers and 60 Vbeta primers were used for the PCR. TCRdb's copy holds only in-frame clones and misses some; the assay was immunoSEQ multiplex PCR. The sample yields roughly 100,000 clones, almost 85% seen once. Material: PBMCs. The receptors stem from a woman aged 18-35 years in good health and CMV-seropositive.

The chain couples TRBV25-1 to TRBJ2-2, with no clear D. Germline V gene lookup returns CDR1 MGHDK and CDR2 SYGVNS. The CDR3 length is 14 residues. V lost 10 bases and J 2 bases, leaving 14 bases between the germline ends. CDR3 coding DNA: TGTGCCACCTCTAGAGGAGTTAACACCGGGGAGCTGTTTTTT. Protein: CATSRGVNTGELFF.

The CDR3: CASSYEQVADTQYF. The CDR3 nucleotides read TGTGCCAGCAGTTATGAGCAGGTTGCAGATACGCAGTATTTT. The V and J genes are TRBV6-5 and TRBJ2-3, with D unresolved. Germline V lookup: CDR1 MNHEY, CDR2 SVGAGI. V was cut by 3 bases and J by 4 bases, with 11 bases left in between. The CDR3 runs to 14 residues.

The J gene is TRBJ2-7, the V gene TRBV11-1; TRBD1 matches 10 bases. There are 15 residues in the CDR3. J was trimmed by 2 bases and V by 5 bases; bases with no gene match: 6. Looked up from germline, CDR1 is SGHAT and CDR2 is FQDESV (reference sequence). Written as DNA, the CDR3 is TGTGCCAGCAGCCATCGGACAGGGGGGCCCTACGAGCAGTACTTC. Residues: CASSHRTGGPYEQYF. Together with reference TRBV11-1 and TRBJ2-7, the CDR3 gives the full variable domain: EAEVAQSPRYKITEKSQAVAFWCDPISGHATLYWYRQILGQGPELLVQFQDESVVDDSQLPKDRFSAERLKGVDSTLKIQPAELGDSAMYLCASSHRTGGPYEQYFGPGTRLTVT.

This clone was counted a single time. The chain links TRBV4-1 to TRBJ2-7; D may be TRBD2 (5 bases). V was pared by 0 bases and J by 3 bases, with 12 bases between. Germline loops: CDR1 MGHRA, CDR2 YSYEKL. The CDR3 has 15 amino acids. The CDR3, as DNA: TGCGCCAGCAGCCAAGACGGCTCACTAGTCTACGAGCAGTACTTC. It is translated as CASSQDGSLVYEQYF.

This clone has a handful of counts. V is TRBV10-3 and J is TRBJ2-7; TRBD2 matches at 11 bases. Trimming at V came to 10 bases and at J to 4 bases, leaving 9 bases not matched to a gene. Germline V lookup: CDR1 ENHRY, CDR2 SYGVKD. The CDR3 has 14 amino acids. The CDR3 sequence is CATTTSGERYEQYF. As DNA, the CDR3 is TGTGCCACCACGACTAGCGGGGAGAGATACGAGCAGTACTTC.

CDR3 amino acids: CASGSGEGSQHF. The CDR3 region has the DNA TGTGCTAGTGGTTCGGGGGAAGGGTCCCAGCATTTT. The chain has TRBV12-5 and TRBJ1-5, with D maybe TRBD1 (5 bases). V was shortened by 4 bases and J by 11 bases, with 12 bases between the two germline ends. CDR3 size: 12 residues. Per germline, CDR1 LGHNT and CDR2 FRNRAP.

This clone was detected only once. CDR3 protein: CATSRDRVRGLGGGYTF. The CDR3 nucleotides read TGTGCCACCAGCAGAGATAGAGTCAGGGGGCTTGGCGGGGGCTACACCTTC. This chain connects TRBV15 to TRBJ1-2, with 8 bases identical to TRBD1. CDR1 is LNHNV, CDR2 YYDKDF, per germline (reference sequence). This CDR3 spans 17 amino acids. With V trimmed by 0 bases and J by 8 bases, 14 bases remained unmatched.

The rearrangement links TRBV6-6 to TRBJ2-7; no clear D. The CDR3 is 16 residues long. In germline, CDR1 is MNHNY, CDR2 SVGAGI (reference sequence). V was shortened by 1 base and J by 0 bases, with 13 bases between the two germline ends. The DNA of the CDR3 is TGTGCCAGCAGTTACTTTCCAGGCCCGAGCTCCTACGAGCAGTACTTC. This translates into CASSYFPGPSSYEQYF.